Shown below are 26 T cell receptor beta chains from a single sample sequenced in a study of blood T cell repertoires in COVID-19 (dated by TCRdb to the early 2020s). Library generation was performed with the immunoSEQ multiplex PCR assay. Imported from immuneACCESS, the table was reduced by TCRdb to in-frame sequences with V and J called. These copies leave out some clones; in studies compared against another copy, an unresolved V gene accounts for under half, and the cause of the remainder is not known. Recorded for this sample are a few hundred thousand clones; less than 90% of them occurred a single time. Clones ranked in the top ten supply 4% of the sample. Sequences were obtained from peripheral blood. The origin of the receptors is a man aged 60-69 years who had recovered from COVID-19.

The CDR3 loop reads CATSRRQGQYEKLFF. As DNA, the CDR3 is TGTGCCACCAGCAGAAGACAGGGGCAATATGAAAAACTGTTTTTT. This sequence joins TRBV15 and TRBJ1-4, with 8 bases matching TRBD1. The CDR3 has 15 amino acids. Germline V gene data show CDR1 as LNHNV and CDR2 as YYDKDF (reference sequence). V shed 2 bases and J 6 bases; nucleotides not matched to a gene: 5.

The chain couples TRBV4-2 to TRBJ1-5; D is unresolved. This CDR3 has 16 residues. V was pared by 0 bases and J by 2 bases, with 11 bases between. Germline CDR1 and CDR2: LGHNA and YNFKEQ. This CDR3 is CASSQDRGLGNQPQHF. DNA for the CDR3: TGTGCCAGCAGCCAAGACCGGGGATTGGGCAATCAGCCCCAGCATTTT.

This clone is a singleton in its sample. CDR3 in amino acids: CAWSAGTGRDRGYTF. DNA for the CDR3: TGTGCCTGGAGTGCCGGGACAGGGAGGGATAGGGGCTACACCTTC. J is TRBJ1-2 and V is TRBV30; 9 positions match TRBD1. The junction had 11 bases not matched to a gene; V was cut back by 1 base and J by 8 bases. The CDR3 runs to 15 residues. Germline lookup yields CDR1 GTSNPN and CDR2 SVGIG (reference sequence). Combining the CDR3 with reference TRBV30 and TRBJ1-2 gives the whole variable domain SQTIHQWPATLVQPVGSPLSLECTVEGTSNPNLYWYRQAAGRGLQLLFYSVGIGQISSEVPQNLSASRPQDRQFILSSKKLLLSDSGFYLCAWSAGTGRDRGYTFGSGTRLTVV.

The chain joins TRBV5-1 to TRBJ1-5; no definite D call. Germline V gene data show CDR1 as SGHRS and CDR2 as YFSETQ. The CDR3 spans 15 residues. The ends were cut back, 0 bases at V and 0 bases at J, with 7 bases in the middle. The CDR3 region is CASSLAGYSNQPQHF. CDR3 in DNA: TGCGCCAGCAGCTTGGCGGGGTATAGCAATCAGCCCCAGCATTTT.

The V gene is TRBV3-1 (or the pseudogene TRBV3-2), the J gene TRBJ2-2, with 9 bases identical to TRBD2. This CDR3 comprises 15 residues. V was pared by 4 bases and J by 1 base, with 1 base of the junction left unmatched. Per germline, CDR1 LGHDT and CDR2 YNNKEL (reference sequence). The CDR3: CASSRSGGNTGELFF. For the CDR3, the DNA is TGTGCCAGCAGCCGTAGCGGGGGGAACACCGGGGAGCTGTTTTTT.

CDR3 amino acids: CASSQDHPAAGHNNEQFF. CDR3 bases: TGTGCCAGCAGCCAAGATCATCCCGCAGCGGGGCATAACAATGAGCAGTTCTTC. The rearrangement uses TRBV3-1 (or the pseudogene TRBV3-2) and TRBJ2-1, with 7 bases matching TRBD2. This CDR3 spans 18 amino acids. The germline V gene encodes CDR1 LGHDT and CDR2 YNNKEL (reference sequence). Trimming took 0 bases from V and 5 from J; bases not matched to a gene: 13.

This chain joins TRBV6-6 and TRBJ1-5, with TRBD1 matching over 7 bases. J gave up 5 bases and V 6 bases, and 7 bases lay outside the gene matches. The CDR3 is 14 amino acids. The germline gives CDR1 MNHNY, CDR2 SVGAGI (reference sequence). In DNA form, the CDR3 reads TGTGCCAGCAGCCCAGACAGGGCCTATCAGCCCCAGCATTTT. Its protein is CASSPDRAYQPQHF.

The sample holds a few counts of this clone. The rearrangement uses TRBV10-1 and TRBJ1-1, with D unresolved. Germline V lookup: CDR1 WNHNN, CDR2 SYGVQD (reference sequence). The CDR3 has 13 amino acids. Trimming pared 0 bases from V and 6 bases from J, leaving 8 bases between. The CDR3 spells CASSESAGSEAFF. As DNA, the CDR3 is TGCGCCAGCAGTGAGTCTGCGGGGTCTGAAGCTTTCTTT.

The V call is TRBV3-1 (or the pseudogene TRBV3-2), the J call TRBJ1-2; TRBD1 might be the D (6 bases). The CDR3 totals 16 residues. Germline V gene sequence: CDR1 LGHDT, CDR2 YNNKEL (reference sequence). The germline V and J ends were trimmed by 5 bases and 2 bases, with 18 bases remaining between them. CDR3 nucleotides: TGTGCCAGCAGCTCAGGGATGGGACACCTCAACTATGGCTACACCTTC. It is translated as CASSSGMGHLNYGYTF.

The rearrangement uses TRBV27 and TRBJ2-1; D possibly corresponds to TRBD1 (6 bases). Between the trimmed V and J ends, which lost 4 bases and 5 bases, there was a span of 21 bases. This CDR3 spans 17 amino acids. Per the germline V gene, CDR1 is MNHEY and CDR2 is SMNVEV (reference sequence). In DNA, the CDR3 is TGTGCCAGCAGTTACCTAGAAACAGGGTTAATCCACAATGAGCAGTTCTTC. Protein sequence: CASSYLETGLIHNEQFF.

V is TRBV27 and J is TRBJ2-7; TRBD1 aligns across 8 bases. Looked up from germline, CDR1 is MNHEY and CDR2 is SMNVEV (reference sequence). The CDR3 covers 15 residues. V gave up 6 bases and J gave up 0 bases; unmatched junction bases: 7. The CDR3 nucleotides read TGTGCCAGCAGATCTACAGGGGGGAGCTCCTACGAGCAGTACTTC. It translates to CASRSTGGSSYEQYF.

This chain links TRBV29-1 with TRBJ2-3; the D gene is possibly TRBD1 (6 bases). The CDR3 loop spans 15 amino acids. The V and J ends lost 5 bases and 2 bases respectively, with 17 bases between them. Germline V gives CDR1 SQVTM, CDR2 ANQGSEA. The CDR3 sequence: CSVTNGQGNTDTQYF. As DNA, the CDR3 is TGCAGCGTTACTAACGGTCAGGGGAACACAGATACGCAGTATTTT.

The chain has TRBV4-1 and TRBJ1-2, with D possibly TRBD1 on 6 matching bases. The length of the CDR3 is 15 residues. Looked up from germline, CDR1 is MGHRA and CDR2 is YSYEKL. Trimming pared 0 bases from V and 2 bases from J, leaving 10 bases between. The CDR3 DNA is TGCGCCAGCAGCCAAGATGTTACAGGGAACTATGGCTACACCTTC. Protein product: CASSQDVTGNYGYTF.

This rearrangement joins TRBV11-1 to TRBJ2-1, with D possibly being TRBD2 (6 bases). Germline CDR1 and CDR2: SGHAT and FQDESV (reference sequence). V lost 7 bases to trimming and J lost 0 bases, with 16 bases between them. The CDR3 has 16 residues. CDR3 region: CASTRRAGSSYNEQFF. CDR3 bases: TGTGCCAGCACCCGGAGGGCGGGGAGCTCCTACAATGAGCAGTTCTTC.

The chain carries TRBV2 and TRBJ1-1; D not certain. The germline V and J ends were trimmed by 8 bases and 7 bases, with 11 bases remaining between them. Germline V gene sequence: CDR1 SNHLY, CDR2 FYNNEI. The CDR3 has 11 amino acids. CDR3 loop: CASGLYSEAFF. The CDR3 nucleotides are TGTGCCAGCGGACTCTACAGTGAAGCTTTCTTT.

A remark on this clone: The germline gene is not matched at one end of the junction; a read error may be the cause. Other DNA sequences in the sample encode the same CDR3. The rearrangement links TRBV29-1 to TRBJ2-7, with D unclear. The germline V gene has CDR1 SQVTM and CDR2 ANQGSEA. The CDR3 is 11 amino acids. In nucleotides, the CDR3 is TGCAGCGCCCAAATAGTGAACGAGCAATACTTC. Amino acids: CSAQIVNEQYF.

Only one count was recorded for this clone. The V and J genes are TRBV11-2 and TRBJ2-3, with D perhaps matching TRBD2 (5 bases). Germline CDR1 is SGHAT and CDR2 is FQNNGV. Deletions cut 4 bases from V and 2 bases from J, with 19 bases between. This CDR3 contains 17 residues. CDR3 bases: TGTGCCAGCAGCTCTGGGTTAGGCCTAGCTTCCACAGATACGCAGTATTTT. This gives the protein CASSSGLGLASTDTQYF.

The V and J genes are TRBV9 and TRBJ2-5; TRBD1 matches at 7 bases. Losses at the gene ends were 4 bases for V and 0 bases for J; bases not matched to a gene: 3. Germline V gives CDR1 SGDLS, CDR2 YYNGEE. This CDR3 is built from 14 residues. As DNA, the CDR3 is TGTGCCAGCAGCCTACAGGGGAACCAAGAGACCCAGTACTTC. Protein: CASSLQGNQETQYF.

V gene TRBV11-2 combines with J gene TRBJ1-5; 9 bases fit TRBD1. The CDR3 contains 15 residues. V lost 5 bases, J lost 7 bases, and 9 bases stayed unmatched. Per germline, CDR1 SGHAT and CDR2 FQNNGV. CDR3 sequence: CASSQTGTGWQPQHF. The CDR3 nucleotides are TGTGCCAGCAGCCAAACCGGGACAGGGTGGCAGCCCCAGCATTTT.

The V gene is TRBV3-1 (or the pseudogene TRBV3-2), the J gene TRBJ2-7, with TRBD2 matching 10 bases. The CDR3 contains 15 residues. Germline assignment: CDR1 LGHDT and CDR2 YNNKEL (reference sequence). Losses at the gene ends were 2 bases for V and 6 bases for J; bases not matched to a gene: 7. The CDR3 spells CASSQRLAGDVEQYF. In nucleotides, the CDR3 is TGTGCCAGCAGCCAAAGGCTAGCGGGGGACGTCGAGCAGTACTTC.

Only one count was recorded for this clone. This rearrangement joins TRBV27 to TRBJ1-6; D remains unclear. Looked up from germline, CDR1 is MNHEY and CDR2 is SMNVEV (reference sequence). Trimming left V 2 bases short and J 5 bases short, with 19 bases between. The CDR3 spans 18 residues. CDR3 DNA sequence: TGTGCCAGCAGTTTAGCCTTCATTTTAATTGGCCATAATTCACCCCTCCACTTT. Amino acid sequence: CASSLAFILIGHNSPLHF.

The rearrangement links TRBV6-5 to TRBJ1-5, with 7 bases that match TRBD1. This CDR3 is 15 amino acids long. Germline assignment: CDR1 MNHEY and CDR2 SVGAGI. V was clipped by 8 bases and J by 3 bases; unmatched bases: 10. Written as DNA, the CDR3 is TGTGCCAGCTGGTCGAACAGGGGCCCCAATCAGCCCCAGCATTTT. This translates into CASWSNRGPNQPQHF.

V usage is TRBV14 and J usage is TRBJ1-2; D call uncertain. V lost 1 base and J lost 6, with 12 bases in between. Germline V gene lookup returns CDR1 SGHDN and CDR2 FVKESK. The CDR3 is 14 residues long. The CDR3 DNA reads TGTGCCAGCAGCCAAGGTTTTGGCGGGGATGGCTACACCTTC. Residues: CASSQGFGGDGYTF.

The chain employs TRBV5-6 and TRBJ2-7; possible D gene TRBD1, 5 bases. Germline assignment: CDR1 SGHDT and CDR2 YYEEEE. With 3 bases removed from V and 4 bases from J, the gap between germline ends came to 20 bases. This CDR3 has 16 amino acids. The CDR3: CASSSTHKGPPYEQYF. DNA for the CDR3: TGTGCCAGCAGCTCCACCCATAAGGGGCCCCCTTACGAGCAGTACTTC. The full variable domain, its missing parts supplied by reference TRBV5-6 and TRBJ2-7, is DAGVTQSPTHLIKTRGQQVTLRCSPKSGHDTVSWYQQALGQGPQFIFQYYEEEERQRGNFPDRFSGHQFPNYSSELNVNALLLGDSALYLCASSSTHKGPPYEQYFGPGTRLTVT.

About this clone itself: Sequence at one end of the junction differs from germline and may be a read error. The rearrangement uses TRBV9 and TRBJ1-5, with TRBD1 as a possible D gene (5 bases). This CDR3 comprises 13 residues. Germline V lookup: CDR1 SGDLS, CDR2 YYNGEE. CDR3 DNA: TGCACCGACCGGGGGGGGTGCAATCAGCCCCAGCATTTT. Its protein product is CTDRGGCNQPQHF.

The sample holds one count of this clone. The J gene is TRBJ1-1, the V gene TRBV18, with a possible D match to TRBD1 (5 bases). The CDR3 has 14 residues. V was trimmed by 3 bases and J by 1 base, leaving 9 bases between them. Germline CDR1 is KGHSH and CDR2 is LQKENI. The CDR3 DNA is TGTGCCAGCTCACCGCAGGGATGGAACACTGAAGCTTTCTTT. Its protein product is CASSPQGWNTEAFF.